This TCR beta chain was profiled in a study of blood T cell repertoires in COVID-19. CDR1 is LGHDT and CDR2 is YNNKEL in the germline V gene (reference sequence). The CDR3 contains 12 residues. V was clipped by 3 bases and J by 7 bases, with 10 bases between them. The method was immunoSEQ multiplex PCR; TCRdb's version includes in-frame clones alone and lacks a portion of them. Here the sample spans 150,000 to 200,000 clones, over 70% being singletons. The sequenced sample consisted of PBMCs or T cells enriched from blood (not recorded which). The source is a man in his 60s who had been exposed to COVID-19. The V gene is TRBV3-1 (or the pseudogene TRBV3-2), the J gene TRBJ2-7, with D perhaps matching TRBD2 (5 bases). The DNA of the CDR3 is TGTGCCAGCAGCCATAGGACGGGAGAGCAGTACTTC. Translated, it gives CASSHRTGEQYF.